This T cell receptor (beta chain) was documented in a study of T-cell memory formation after mild COVID-19. On this clonotype: Its target is unknown.

V lost 3 bases and J lost 0; bases outside the gene matches: 7. Germline V gene sequence: CDR1 SGHTA, CDR2 FQGNSA. This CDR3 comprises 16 residues. Study-level points and caveats: The authors left the SARS-CoV-2 specificity of second-wave clones peaking on day 37 unconfirmed. Cross-reactive memory appears to have joined, as suggested by some responding clones showing up in pre-infection memory. Mostly located in CM and EM were contracting CD4+ clones, with contracting CD8+ clones located in EMRA.

With constant-segment primers, 5'RACE yielded cDNA libraries of TCR alpha and TCR beta that carried sample barcodes and UMIs. TCRdb independently ran MiXCR on the 5' RACE reads; one entry per CDR3 protein. In the table there are around 320,000 distinct CDR3 sequences, roughly 13% of which are singletons. The clonotype was recovered from a man younger than 35 who had mild COVID-19 (a few samples of this study predate the infection). Cell type and time point are not known. The V and J genes are TRBV7-2 and TRBJ2-7, with 8 nucleotides matching TRBD2. Specimen: PBMCs or a T cell subset sorted from them (not recorded which). CDR3 in amino acids: CASSLYGAGASYEQYF. In nucleotides, the CDR3 is TGTGCCAGCAGCTTGTATGGAGCGGGGGCCTCCTACGAGCAGTACTTC.